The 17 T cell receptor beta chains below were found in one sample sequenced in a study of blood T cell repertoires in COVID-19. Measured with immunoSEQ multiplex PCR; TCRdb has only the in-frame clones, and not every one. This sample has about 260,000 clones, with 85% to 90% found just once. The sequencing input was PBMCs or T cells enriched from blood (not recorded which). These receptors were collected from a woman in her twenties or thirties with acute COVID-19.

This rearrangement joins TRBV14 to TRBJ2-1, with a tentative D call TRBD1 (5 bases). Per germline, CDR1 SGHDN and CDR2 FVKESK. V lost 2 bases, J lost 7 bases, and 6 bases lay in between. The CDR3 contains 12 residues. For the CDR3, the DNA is TGTGCCAGCAGCCAAAAGGGGAATGAGCAGTTCTTC. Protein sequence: CASSQKGNEQFF.

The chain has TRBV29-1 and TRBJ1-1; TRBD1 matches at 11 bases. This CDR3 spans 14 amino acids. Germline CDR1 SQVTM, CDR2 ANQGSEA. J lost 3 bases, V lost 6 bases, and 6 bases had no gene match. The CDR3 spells CSVEWTGGYTEAFF. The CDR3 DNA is TGCAGCGTAGAGTGGACAGGGGGCTACACTGAAGCTTTCTTT.

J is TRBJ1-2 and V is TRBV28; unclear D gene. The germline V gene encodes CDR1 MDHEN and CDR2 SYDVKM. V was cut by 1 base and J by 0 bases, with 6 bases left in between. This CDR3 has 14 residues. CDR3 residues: CASSLYQTNYGYTF. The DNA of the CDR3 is TGTGCCAGCAGTTTATATCAGACTAACTATGGCTACACCTTC.

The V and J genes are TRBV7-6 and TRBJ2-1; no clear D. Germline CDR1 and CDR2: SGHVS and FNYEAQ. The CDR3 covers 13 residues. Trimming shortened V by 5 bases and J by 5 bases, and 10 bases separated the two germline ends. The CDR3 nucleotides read TGTGCCAGCAGCCCCTCAAACAACAATGAGCAGTTCTTC. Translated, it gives CASSPSNNNEQFF.

The CDR3 nucleotides are TGTGCCAGCAGCTCGAAGCGGGAGGGGTACGAGCAGTACTTC. It is translated as CASSSKREGYEQYF. The rearrangement joins TRBV27 to TRBJ2-7; TRBD2 matches at 10 bases. This CDR3 spans 14 amino acids. Germline CDR1 and CDR2: MNHEY and SMNVEV (reference sequence). V gave up 6 bases and J gave up 4 bases; unmatched junction bases: 6.

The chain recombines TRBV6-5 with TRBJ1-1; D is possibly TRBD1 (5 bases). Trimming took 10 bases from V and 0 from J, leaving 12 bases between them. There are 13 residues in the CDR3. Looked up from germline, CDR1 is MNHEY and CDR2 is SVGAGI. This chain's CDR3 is CATGRAMNTEAFF. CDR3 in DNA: TGTGCCACCGGCAGGGCTATGAACACTGAAGCTTTCTTT.

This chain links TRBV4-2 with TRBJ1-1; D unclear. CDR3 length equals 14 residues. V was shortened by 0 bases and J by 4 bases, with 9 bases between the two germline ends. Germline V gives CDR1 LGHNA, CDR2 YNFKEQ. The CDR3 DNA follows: TGTGCCAGCAGCCAAGATACGGGAGCCACTGAAGCTTTCTTT. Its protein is CASSQDTGATEAFF.

CDR3 loop: CASSQSSPPSGTDTQYF. The CDR3 DNA is TGTGCCAGTAGCCAATCTTCCCCCCCTAGCGGCACAGATACGCAGTATTTT. The chain links TRBV19 to TRBJ2-3; the D gene is possibly TRBD2 (6 bases). Germline lookup yields CDR1 LNHDA and CDR2 SQIVND (reference sequence). Trimming removed 6 bases from V and 1 base from J, with 20 bases in between. The CDR3 spans 17 residues.

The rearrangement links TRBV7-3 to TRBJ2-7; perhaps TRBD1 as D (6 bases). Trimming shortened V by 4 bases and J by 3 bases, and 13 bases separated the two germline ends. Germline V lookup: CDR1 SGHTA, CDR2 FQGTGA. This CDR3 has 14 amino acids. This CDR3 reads CASSSGGPLYEQYF. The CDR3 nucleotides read TGTGCCAGCAGCTCTGGGGGCCCACTCTACGAGCAGTACTTC.

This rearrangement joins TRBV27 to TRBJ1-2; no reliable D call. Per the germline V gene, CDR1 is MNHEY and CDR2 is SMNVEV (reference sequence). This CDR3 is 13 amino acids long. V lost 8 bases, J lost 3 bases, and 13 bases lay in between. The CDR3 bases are TGTGCCAGCTCTCCGTCCCGGGACTATGGCTACACCTTC. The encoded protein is CASSPSRDYGYTF.

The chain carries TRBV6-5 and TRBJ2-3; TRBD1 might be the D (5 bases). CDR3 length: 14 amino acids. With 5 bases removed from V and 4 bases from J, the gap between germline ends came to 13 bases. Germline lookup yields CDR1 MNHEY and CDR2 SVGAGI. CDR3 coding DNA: TGTGCCAGCAGTCACGACAGTGTGCCAGATACGCAGTATTTT. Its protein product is CASSHDSVPDTQYF.

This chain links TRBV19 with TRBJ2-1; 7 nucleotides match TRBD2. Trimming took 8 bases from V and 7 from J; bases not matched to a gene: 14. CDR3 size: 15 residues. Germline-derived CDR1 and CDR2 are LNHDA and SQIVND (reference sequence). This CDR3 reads CASGKMAGASNEQFF. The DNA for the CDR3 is TGTGCCAGTGGCAAGATGGCGGGAGCGAGTAATGAGCAGTTCTTC.

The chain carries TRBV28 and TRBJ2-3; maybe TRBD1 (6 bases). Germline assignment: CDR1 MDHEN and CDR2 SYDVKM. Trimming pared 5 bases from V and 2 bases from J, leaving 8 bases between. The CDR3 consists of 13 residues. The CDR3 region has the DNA TGTGCCAGCAGTCGGACAGTCACAGATACGCAGTATTTT. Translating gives CASSRTVTDTQYF.

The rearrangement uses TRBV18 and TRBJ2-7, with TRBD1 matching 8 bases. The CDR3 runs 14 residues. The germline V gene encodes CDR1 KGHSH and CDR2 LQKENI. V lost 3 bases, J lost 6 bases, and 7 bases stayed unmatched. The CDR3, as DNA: TGTGCCAGCTCACCGGTCGCAGGGGGCGGCGAGCAGTACTTC. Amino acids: CASSPVAGGGEQYF. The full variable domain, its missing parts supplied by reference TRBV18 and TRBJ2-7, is NAGVMQNPRHLVRRRGQEARLRCSPMKGHSHVYWYRQLPEEGLKFMVYLQKENIIDESGMPKERFSAEFPKEGPSILRIQQVVRGDSAAYFCASSPVAGGGEQYFGPGTRLTVT.

CDR3 in DNA: TGTGCCAGCAGCCAAGTCGGTTGGGGGGAGCTGTTTTTT. This gives the protein CASSQVGWGELFF. J is TRBJ2-2 and V is TRBV3-1 (or the pseudogene TRBV3-2); D remains ambiguous. The V end lost 1 base, the J end lost 8 bases, and 8 bases lay between the germline ends. The CDR3 covers 13 residues. Germline CDR1 and CDR2: LGHDT and YNNKEL (reference sequence).

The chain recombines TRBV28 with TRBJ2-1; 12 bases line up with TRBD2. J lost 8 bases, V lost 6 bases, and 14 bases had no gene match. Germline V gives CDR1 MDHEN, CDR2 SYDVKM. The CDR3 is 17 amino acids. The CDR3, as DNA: TGTGCCAGCAGGGAAGGGTTACTAGCGGGAGGTAGGGATGAGCAGTTCTTC. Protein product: CASREGLLAGGRDEQFF. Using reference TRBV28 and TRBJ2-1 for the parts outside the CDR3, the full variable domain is DVKVTQSSRYLVKRTGEKVFLECVQDMDHENMFWYRQDPGLGLRLIYFSYDVKMKEKGDIPEGYSVSREKKERFSLILESASTNQTSMYLCASREGLLAGGRDEQFFGPGTRLTVL.

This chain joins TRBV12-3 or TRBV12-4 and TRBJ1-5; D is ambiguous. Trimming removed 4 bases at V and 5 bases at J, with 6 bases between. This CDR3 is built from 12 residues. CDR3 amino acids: CASSSADQPQHF. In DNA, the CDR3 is TGTGCCAGCAGTTCCGCGGATCAGCCCCAGCATTTT.